The 11 T cell receptor beta chains reported below all come from one sample, sequenced in a study of blood T cell repertoires in COVID-19. Clones were sequenced by immunoSEQ multiplex PCR, and TCRdb holds only the in-frame ones, with some missing. The data hold under 100,000 clones, with roughly nine tenths observed a single time. Sequencing input: peripheral blood. The receptors originated from a man aged 45 to 65 with acute or convalescent COVID-19.

The chain uses TRBV27 and TRBJ1-1; 8 bases match TRBD1. The CDR3 runs to 16 residues. Germline CDR1 and CDR2: MNHEY and SMNVEV (reference sequence). Trimming took 5 bases from V and 6 from J; bases not matched to a gene: 14. CDR3 DNA: TGTGCCAGCAGTACTACTACTCAAGACAGGGGCGCTGAAGCTTTCTTT. Translated, it gives CASSTTTQDRGAEAFF.

The J gene is TRBJ1-1, the V gene TRBV5-1; 8 bases are shared with TRBD1. The V gene end was trimmed by 4 bases and the J gene end by 2 bases; junction bases not matched to a gene: 10. The CDR3 runs to 16 residues. Germline V gene sequence: CDR1 SGHRS, CDR2 YFSETQ. The CDR3, as DNA: TGCGCCAGCAGCGCGCCGGACAGGGCGGGAAACACTGAAGCTTTCTTT. It is translated as CASSAPDRAGNTEAFF.

This chain connects TRBV21-1 to TRBJ2-7; TRBD1 is the table's D call, not checked against the DNA. TRBV21-1 is reported as a pseudogene. This CDR3 is built from 16 residues. The CDR3, as DNA: TGTGCCAGCAGCCTGGGGGGTGGGACAGATAACTACGAGCAGTACTTC. Protein: CASSLGGGTDNYEQYF.

This chain connects TRBV5-1 to TRBJ1-3; maybe TRBD1 (5 bases). Per germline, CDR1 SGHRS and CDR2 YFSETQ. This CDR3 has 15 amino acids. The ends were cut back, 0 bases at V and 8 bases at J, with 15 bases in the middle. The chain's CDR3 is CASSLEGLLLDTIYF. The CDR3 DNA sequence: TGCGCCAGCAGCTTGGAGGGACTTTTATTGGACACCATATATTTT.

V usage is TRBV3-1 (or the pseudogene TRBV3-2) and J usage is TRBJ1-5; TRBD1 is a possible D gene (6 bases). This CDR3 has 18 amino acids. Trimming took off 0 bases at V and 1 base at J, with 16 bases between the two ends. CDR1 is LGHDT, CDR2 YNNKEL, per germline (reference sequence). CDR3 in amino acids: CASSQDPGGTGSNQPQHF. The CDR3 nucleotides read TGTGCCAGCAGCCAAGATCCGGGGGGCACTGGGAGCAATCAGCCCCAGCATTTT.

This clone is a singleton in its sample. The chain combines TRBV14 with TRBJ1-2; D remains unclear. Trimming stripped 7 bases from V and 7 bases from J, with 28 bases between. The CDR3 consists of 17 residues. Germline V CDR1 and CDR2: SGHDN, FVKESK. The CDR3 spells CASNTNLLRLSPGGYTF. In nucleotides, the CDR3 is TGTGCCAGCAACACTAACCTGCTCCGACTTTCACCGGGTGGCTACACCTTC.

The chain has TRBV5-1 and TRBJ1-2, with TRBD1 matching over 7 bases. With 0 bases clipped from V and 6 bases from J, the junction kept 5 bases outside the gene matches. The germline V gene encodes CDR1 SGHRS and CDR2 YFSETQ. The CDR3 covers 14 residues. CDR3 in amino acids: CASSLAATGDGYTF. The DNA of the CDR3 is TGCGCCAGCAGCTTGGCGGCCACAGGGGATGGCTACACCTTC.

The V gene is TRBV7-2, the J gene TRBJ2-7, with 10 bases fitting TRBD1. CDR1 and CDR2 from the germline V gene are SGHTA and FQGNSA. The CDR3 loop spans 15 amino acids. With V trimmed by 5 bases and J by 5 bases, 9 bases remained unmatched. The CDR3 loop reads CASSAPDRGVHEQYF. CDR3 bases: TGTGCCAGCAGCGCCCCGGACAGGGGGGTCCACGAGCAGTACTTC.

This chain uses TRBV12-3 or TRBV12-4 with TRBJ1-2, with 7 positions matching TRBD1. The CDR3 is 13 residues long. The trim removed 3 bases at V and 8 bases at J, leaving 6 bases unmatched. CDR3 loop: CASSLRQGGGYTF. For the CDR3, the DNA is TGTGCCAGCAGTTTGAGACAGGGCGGGGGCTACACCTTC.

Only one count was recorded for this clone. The chain uses TRBV11-2 and TRBJ2-7; 11 bases map to TRBD1. CDR1 and CDR2 from the germline V gene are SGHAT and FQNNGV. The CDR3 length is 15 residues. J was trimmed by 7 bases and V by 5 bases; bases with no gene match: 10. The DNA for the CDR3 is TGTGCCAGCAGCCCTGGGGGGACAGGGGGAAGGGAGCAGTACGTC. Its translation is CASSPGGTGGREQYV.

The V and J genes are TRBV28 and TRBJ1-1; D is possibly TRBD1 (5 bases). The length of the CDR3 is 12 residues. Trimming removed 6 bases from V and 9 bases from J, with 14 bases in between. The germline V gene has CDR1 MDHEN and CDR2 SYDVKM. The CDR3 reads CASSSFRAKAFF. Written as DNA, the CDR3 is TGTGCCAGCAGCTCCTTCAGGGCTAAAGCTTTCTTT.